This is a list of T cell receptor beta chains from one sample in a study of T cells in Graves' hyperthyroidism and ophthalmopathy. In TCRdb, the multiplex PCR reads were re-called with MiXCR into one record per CDR3 protein. Here the sample spans about 640,000 distinct CDR3 sequences, under 25% being singletons. Sequencing was done on a sample of blood. All receptors come from a man aged 25-40 years with Graves' ophthalmopathy. Both conserved end residues are part of each CDR3. A D gene is named only where the DNA matches it firmly. Some rows mark clone size as missing; the rest say once, few, many or name a class of expanded clone.

clone size: once; D gene: TRBD2; J gene: TRBJ2-1; V gene: TRBV6-2/TRBV6-3; CDR3 length: 15; CDR3 protein: CASSYSASGGGEQFF; CDR3 DNA: TGTGCCAGCAGTTACTCGGCTAGCGGGGGGGGGGAGCAGTTCTTC
clone size: few; D gene: TRBD2; J gene: TRBJ2-2; V gene: TRBV28; CDR3 length: 15; CDR3 protein: CASTWGGRNTGELFF; CDR3 DNA: TGTGCCAGCACCTGGGGCGGGAGGAACACCGGGGAGCTGTTTTTT
clone size: few; D gene: -; J gene: TRBJ2-7; V gene: TRBV28; CDR3 length: 13; CDR3 protein: CASSLQISYEQYF; CDR3 DNA: TGTGCCAGCAGTTTGCAGATCTCCTACGAGCAGTACTTC
clone size: -; D gene: -; J gene: TRBJ2-4; V gene: TRBV30; CDR3 length: 13; CDR3 protein: CAWSSGRGNIQYF; CDR3 DNA: TGTGCCTGGAGTTCTGGACGTGGAAACATTCAGTACTTC
clone size: few; D gene: TRBD2; J gene: TRBJ2-1; V gene: TRBV27; CDR3 length: 15; CDR3 protein: CASSPGTSQGNEQFF; CDR3 DNA: TGTGCCAGCAGTCCCGGGACTAGCCAGGGAAATGAGCAGTTCTTC
clone size: few; D gene: TRBD1; J gene: TRBJ2-1; V gene: TRBV3-1; CDR3 length: 19; CDR3 protein: CASSQPTGGRDHSYNEQFF; CDR3 DNA: TGTGCCAGCAGCCAACCCACAGGGGGCCGGGACCACTCCTACAATGAGCAGTTCTTC
clone size: -; D gene: TRBD1; J gene: TRBJ2-3; V gene: TRBV18; CDR3 length: 17; CDR3 protein: CASSPPNRGLITDTQYF; CDR3 DNA: TGTGCCAGCTCACCACCCAACAGGGGGCTTATCACAGATACGCAGTATTTT
clone size: -; D gene: TRBD1; J gene: TRBJ2-3; V gene: TRBV9; CDR3 length: 17; CDR3 protein: CASSLRRTGVGTDTQYF; CDR3 DNA: TGTGCCAGCAGCTTACGACGGACAGGGGTCGGCACAGATACGCAGTATTTT
clone size: many; D gene: -; J gene: TRBJ1-1; V gene: TRBV5-1; CDR3 length: 12; CDR3 protein: CASSLAGLEAFF; CDR3 DNA: TGCGCCAGCAGCTTAGCAGGACTTGAAGCTTTCTTT
clone size: few; D gene: TRBD2; J gene: TRBJ2-1; V gene: TRBV2; CDR3 length: 14; CDR3 protein: CASSESGRKNEQFF; CDR3 DNA: TGTGCCAGCAGTGAAAGCGGGAGGAAGAATGAGCAGTTCTTC
clone size: many; D gene: TRBD2; J gene: TRBJ2-3; V gene: TRBV7-2; CDR3 length: 16; CDR3 protein: CASSLGSGRPPDTQYF; CDR3 DNA: TGTGCCAGCAGCTTAGGTAGCGGGAGGCCCCCAGATACGCAGTATTTT
clone size: many; D gene: TRBD2; J gene: TRBJ2-2; V gene: TRBV18; CDR3 length: 15; CDR3 protein: CASSPDGLASGELFF; CDR3 DNA: TGTGCCAGCTCACCGGATGGACTAGCGTCGGGGGAGCTGTTTTTT
clone size: -; D gene: TRBD2; J gene: TRBJ2-3; V gene: TRBV28; CDR3 length: 20; CDR3 protein: CASSDDGRGAGGPGEDTQYF; CDR3 DNA: TGTGCCAGCAGCGACGATGGGAGGGGAGCGGGAGGGCCGGGTGAGGATACGCAGTATTTT
clone size: -; D gene: -; J gene: TRBJ1-1; V gene: TRBV29-1; CDR3 length: 13; CDR3 protein: CSVEGRQSTEAFF; CDR3 DNA: TGCAGCGTTGAAGGGCGGCAGAGCACTGAAGCTTTCTTT
clone size: -; D gene: TRBD1; J gene: TRBJ1-3; V gene: TRBV19; CDR3 length: 15; CDR3 protein: CASRRTGVSGNTIYF; CDR3 DNA: TGTGCCAGTAGGCGGACAGGAGTCTCTGGAAACACCATATATTTT
clone size: many; D gene: -; J gene: TRBJ2-1; V gene: TRBV11-2; CDR3 length: 13; CDR3 protein: CASSLLPGNEQFF; CDR3 DNA: TGTGCCAGCAGCTTACTGCCGGGGAATGAGCAGTTCTTC
clone size: few; D gene: -; J gene: TRBJ2-7; V gene: TRBV29-1; CDR3 length: 11; CDR3 protein: CSVGPSYEQYF; CDR3 DNA: TGCAGCGTCGGTCCCTCCTACGAGCAGTACTTC
clone size: -; D gene: -; J gene: TRBJ2-1; V gene: TRBV7-2; CDR3 length: 14; CDR3 protein: CASSMTGTLNEQFF; CDR3 DNA: TGTGCCAGCAGCATGACCGGGACTCTGAATGAGCAGTTCTTC
clone size: -; D gene: -; J gene: TRBJ2-3; V gene: TRBV2; CDR3 length: 17; CDR3 protein: CASSQLNPGRRTDTQYF; CDR3 DNA: TGTGCCAGCAGCCAACTTAACCCGGGACGGAGAACAGATACGCAGTATTTT
clone size: -; D gene: -; J gene: TRBJ2-1; V gene: TRBV6-2/TRBV6-3; CDR3 length: 17; CDR3 protein: CASRGDRTGGTYNEQSF; CDR3 DNA: TGTGCCAGCAGGGGAGACAGGACTGGGGGGACCTACAATGAGCAGTCCTTC
clone size: few; D gene: TRBD1; J gene: TRBJ1-5; V gene: TRBV6-2/TRBV6-3; CDR3 length: 16; CDR3 protein: CASSYSRDSSNQPQHF; CDR3 DNA: TGTGCCAGCAGTTACTCGAGGGACAGCAGCAATCAGCCCCAGCATTTT
clone size: -; D gene: -; J gene: TRBJ2-3; V gene: TRBV7-2; CDR3 length: 18; CDR3 protein: CASSPRSGKDLYTDTQYF; CDR3 DNA: TGTGCCAGCAGCCCACGTTCCGGAAAGGACCTATACACAGATACGCAGTATTTT
clone size: few; D gene: -; J gene: TRBJ2-7; V gene: TRBV4-1; CDR3 length: 13; CDR3 protein: CASSQASSYEQYF; CDR3 DNA: TGCGCCAGCAGCCAAGCGAGCTCCTACGAGCAGTACTTC
clone size: -; D gene: -; J gene: TRBJ2-7; V gene: TRBV12-3/TRBV12-4; CDR3 length: 12; CDR3 protein: CASSTNSYEQYF; CDR3 DNA: TGTGCCAGCAGTACAAACTCCTACGAGCAGTACTTC
clone size: few; D gene: TRBD1; J gene: TRBJ2-7; V gene: TRBV11-2; CDR3 length: 13; CDR3 protein: CASATQGAYEQYF; CDR3 DNA: TGTGCCAGCGCAACACAGGGGGCTTACGAGCAGTACTTC
clone size: many; D gene: -; J gene: TRBJ1-5; V gene: TRBV19; CDR3 length: 17; CDR3 protein: CASSTPTRINSIQPQHF; CDR3 DNA: TGTGCCAGTAGTACCCCGACTAGGATCAATAGCATTCAGCCCCAGCATTTT
clone size: many; D gene: -; J gene: TRBJ1-2; V gene: TRBV5-1; CDR3 length: 17; CDR3 protein: CASSSRTNALTNYGYTF; CDR3 DNA: TGCGCCAGCAGCTCTCGGACAAACGCACTAACTAACTATGGCTACACCTTC
clone size: few; D gene: -; J gene: TRBJ2-7; V gene: TRBV4-1; CDR3 length: 17; CDR3 protein: CASSPSTGHIPLYEQYF; CDR3 DNA: TGCGCCAGCAGCCCCTCGACTGGACACATTCCCCTTTACGAGCAGTACTTC
clone size: -; D gene: TRBD1; J gene: TRBJ2-2; V gene: TRBV27; CDR3 length: 15; CDR3 protein: CATGEQGLRAGELFF; CDR3 DNA: TGTGCCACCGGGGAACAGGGGCTCCGGGCCGGGGAGCTGTTTTTT
clone size: -; D gene: -; J gene: TRBJ1-3; V gene: TRBV13; CDR3 length: 16; CDR3 protein: CASSFATEASGNTIYF; CDR3 DNA: TGTGCCAGCAGCTTCGCGACGGAGGCCTCTGGAAACACCATATATTTT
clone size: few; D gene: -; J gene: TRBJ1-5; V gene: TRBV2; CDR3 length: 13; CDR3 protein: CASKGDLSQPQHF; CDR3 DNA: TGTGCCAGCAAGGGGGATTTGAGTCAGCCCCAGCATTTT
clone size: few; D gene: -; J gene: TRBJ2-3; V gene: TRBV9; CDR3 length: 15; CDR3 protein: CASSAGPRGADTQYF; CDR3 DNA: TGTGCCAGCAGCGCGGGACCCCGTGGAGCAGATACGCAGTATTTT
clone size: few; D gene: -; J gene: TRBJ2-7; V gene: TRBV5-8; CDR3 length: 11; CDR3 protein: CASRGTHEQYF; CDR3 DNA: TGTGCCTCCCGCGGGACCCATGAGCAGTACTTC
clone size: -; D gene: -; J gene: TRBJ1-1; V gene: TRBV30; CDR3 length: 14; CDR3 protein: CAWRIPVGVTEAFF; CDR3 DNA: TGTGCCTGGAGAATCCCCGTGGGTGTCACTGAAGCTTTCTTT
clone size: many; D gene: TRBD2; J gene: TRBJ2-1; V gene: TRBV12-3/TRBV12-4; CDR3 length: 16; CDR3 protein: CASSDSGKDAYNEQFF; CDR3 DNA: TGTGCCAGCAGTGATAGCGGGAAAGACGCCTACAATGAGCAGTTCTTC
clone size: -; D gene: TRBD1; J gene: TRBJ2-1; V gene: TRBV30; CDR3 length: 13; CDR3 protein: CAFNRGHYNEQFF; CDR3 DNA: TGTGCCTTTAACAGGGGACACTACAATGAGCAGTTCTTC
clone size: -; D gene: -; J gene: TRBJ1-1; V gene: TRBV24-1; CDR3 length: 14; CDR3 protein: CATSEATGSSEAFF; CDR3 DNA: TGTGCCACCAGTGAGGCGACAGGTTCCTCTGAAGCTTTCTTT
clone size: -; D gene: -; J gene: TRBJ1-5; V gene: TRBV11-2; CDR3 length: 16; CDR3 protein: CASSFGGGGLNQPQHF; CDR3 DNA: TGTGCCAGCAGCTTTGGAGGGGGGGGCCTCAATCAGCCCCAGCATTTT
clone size: few; D gene: TRBD1; J gene: TRBJ2-7; V gene: TRBV20-1; CDR3 length: 14; CDR3 protein: CSASGARGTYEQYF; CDR3 DNA: TGCAGTGCTAGTGGTGCCAGGGGGACCTACGAGCAGTACTTC
clone size: many; D gene: -; J gene: TRBJ2-7; V gene: TRBV3-1; CDR3 length: 12; CDR3 protein: CASSPDRSEQYF; CDR3 DNA: TGTGCCAGCAGCCCCGACCGCTCGGAGCAGTACTTC
clone size: -; D gene: TRBD2; J gene: TRBJ2-7; V gene: TRBV4-1; CDR3 length: 18; CDR3 protein: CASSPLPDIAGAAYEQYF; CDR3 DNA: TGCGCCAGCAGCCCCTTACCAGATATAGCGGGAGCAGCCTACGAGCAGTACTTC
clone size: many; D gene: -; J gene: TRBJ2-1; V gene: TRBV20-1; CDR3 length: 14; CDR3 protein: CSAMGPVSYNEQFF; CDR3 DNA: TGCAGTGCTATGGGACCGGTCTCCTACAATGAGCAGTTCTTC
clone size: -; D gene: TRBD2; J gene: TRBJ2-7; V gene: TRBV5-1; CDR3 length: 14; CDR3 protein: CASSRGLEFHEQYF; CDR3 DNA: TGCGCCAGCAGCAGGGGACTAGAGTTCCACGAGCAGTACTTC
clone size: -; D gene: TRBD1; J gene: TRBJ1-5; V gene: TRBV28; CDR3 length: 17; CDR3 protein: CASSSKIPTGVKQPQHF; CDR3 DNA: TGTGCCAGCAGTTCCAAAATACCTACAGGGGTAAAGCAGCCCCAGCATTTT
clone size: -; D gene: -; J gene: TRBJ2-3; V gene: TRBV9; CDR3 length: 16; CDR3 protein: CASSPGVRESTDTQYF; CDR3 DNA: TGTGCCAGCAGCCCGGGGGTTCGGGAGAGCACGGATACGCAGTATTTT
clone size: -; D gene: TRBD2; J gene: TRBJ2-5; V gene: TRBV28; CDR3 length: 14; CDR3 protein: CASSSPAGSREQYF; CDR3 DNA: TGTGCCAGCAGTTCCCCAGCGGGATCGAGAGAGCAGTACTTC
clone size: many; D gene: -; J gene: TRBJ2-3; V gene: TRBV30; CDR3 length: 13; CDR3 protein: CAWNSPPADTQYF; CDR3 DNA: TGTGCCTGGAATTCTCCCCCTGCAGATACGCAGTATTTT
clone size: -; D gene: -; J gene: TRBJ2-3; V gene: TRBV28; CDR3 length: 12; CDR3 protein: CASTADKDTQYF; CDR3 DNA: TGTGCCAGCACAGCGGACAAAGATACGCAGTATTTT
clone size: few; D gene: -; J gene: TRBJ1-5; V gene: TRBV4-1; CDR3 length: 14; CDR3 protein: CASSQAGANQPQHF; CDR3 DNA: TGCGCCAGCAGTCAAGCAGGTGCCAATCAGCCCCAGCATTTT
clone size: -; D gene: TRBD1; J gene: TRBJ1-2; V gene: TRBV6-9; CDR3 length: 16; CDR3 protein: CASSYAAGQGDYGYTF; CDR3 DNA: TGTGCCAGCAGTTACGCCGCCGGACAGGGCGACTATGGCTACACCTTC
clone size: many; D gene: -; J gene: TRBJ1-2; V gene: TRBV28; CDR3 length: 12; CDR3 protein: CASTGTNYGYTF; CDR3 DNA: TGTGCCAGCACGGGCACTAACTATGGCTACACCTTC
clone size: many; D gene: TRBD1; J gene: TRBJ1-1; V gene: TRBV2; CDR3 length: 16; CDR3 protein: CASSEFGTGVSAEAFF; CDR3 DNA: TGTGCCAGCAGTGAATTTGGGACAGGGGTCTCGGCTGAAGCTTTCTTT
clone size: many; D gene: -; J gene: TRBJ1-1; V gene: TRBV28; CDR3 length: 13; CDR3 protein: CASSFAMNTEAFF; CDR3 DNA: TGTGCCAGCAGTTTCGCCATGAACACTGAAGCTTTCTTT
clone size: many; D gene: TRBD1; J gene: TRBJ2-7; V gene: TRBV18; CDR3 length: 13; CDR3 protein: CASSPETGYEQYF; CDR3 DNA: TGTGCCAGCTCACCCGAGACAGGGTACGAGCAGTACTTC
clone size: many; D gene: TRBD2; J gene: TRBJ2-7; V gene: TRBV11-2; CDR3 length: 14; CDR3 protein: CASRLAGGTYEQYF; CDR3 DNA: TGTGCCAGCAGACTAGCGGGAGGGACCTACGAGCAGTACTTC